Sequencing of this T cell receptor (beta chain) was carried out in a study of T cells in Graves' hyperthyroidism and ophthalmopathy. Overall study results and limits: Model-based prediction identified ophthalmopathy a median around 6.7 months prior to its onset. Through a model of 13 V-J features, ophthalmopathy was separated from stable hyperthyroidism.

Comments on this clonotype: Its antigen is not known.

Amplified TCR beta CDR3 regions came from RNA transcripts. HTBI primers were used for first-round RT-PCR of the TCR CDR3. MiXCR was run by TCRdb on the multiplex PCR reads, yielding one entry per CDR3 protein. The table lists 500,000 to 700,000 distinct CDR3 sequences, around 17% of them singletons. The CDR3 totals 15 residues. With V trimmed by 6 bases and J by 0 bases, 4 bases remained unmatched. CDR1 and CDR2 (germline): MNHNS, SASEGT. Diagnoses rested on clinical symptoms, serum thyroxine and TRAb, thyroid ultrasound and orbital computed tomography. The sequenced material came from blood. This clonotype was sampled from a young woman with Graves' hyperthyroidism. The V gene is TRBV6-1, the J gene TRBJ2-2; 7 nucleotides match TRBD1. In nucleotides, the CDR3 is TGTGCCAGCAGGGTGACAGGGACGAACACCGGGGAGCTGTTTTTT. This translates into CASRVTGTNTGELFF.